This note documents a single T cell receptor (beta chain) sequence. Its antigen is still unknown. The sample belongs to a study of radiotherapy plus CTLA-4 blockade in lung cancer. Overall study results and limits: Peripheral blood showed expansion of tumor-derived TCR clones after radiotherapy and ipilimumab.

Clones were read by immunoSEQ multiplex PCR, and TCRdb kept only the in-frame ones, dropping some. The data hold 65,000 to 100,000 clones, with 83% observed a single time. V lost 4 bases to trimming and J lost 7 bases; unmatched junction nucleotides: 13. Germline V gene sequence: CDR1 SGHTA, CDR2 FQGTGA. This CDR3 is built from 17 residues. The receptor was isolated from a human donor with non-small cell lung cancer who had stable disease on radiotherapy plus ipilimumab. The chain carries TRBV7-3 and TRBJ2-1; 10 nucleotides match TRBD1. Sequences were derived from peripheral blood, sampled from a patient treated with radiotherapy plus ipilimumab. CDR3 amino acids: CASSSSIGTGAGNEQFF. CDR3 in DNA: TGTGCCAGCAGCTCCTCTATCGGGACAGGGGCGGGGAATGAGCAGTTCTTC.